This TCR beta chain is drawn from a study of blood T cell repertoires in COVID-19. Study background: Samples taken during acute and convalescent COVID-19 were collected in the United States, Italy and Spain.

Method: immunoSEQ multiplex PCR; TCRdb's copy keeps in-frame clones and lacks some. The sample shows about 240,000 clones, about four fifths of them seen only once. The specimen sequenced was peripheral blood. The origin of this receptor is a woman between 65 and 79 years old with acute or convalescent COVID-19.

In DNA, the CDR3 is TGTGCCAGCAGTGGTACAACAGGGGGCCCCCAGTACTTC. Amino acid sequence: CASSGTTGGPQYF. This chain connects TRBV6-4 to TRBJ2-5, with 9 nucleotides matching TRBD1. This CDR3 contains 13 residues. CDR1 and CDR2 from the germline V gene are MRHNA and SNTAGT. Losses at the gene ends were 4 bases for V and 9 bases for J; bases not matched to a gene: 6.